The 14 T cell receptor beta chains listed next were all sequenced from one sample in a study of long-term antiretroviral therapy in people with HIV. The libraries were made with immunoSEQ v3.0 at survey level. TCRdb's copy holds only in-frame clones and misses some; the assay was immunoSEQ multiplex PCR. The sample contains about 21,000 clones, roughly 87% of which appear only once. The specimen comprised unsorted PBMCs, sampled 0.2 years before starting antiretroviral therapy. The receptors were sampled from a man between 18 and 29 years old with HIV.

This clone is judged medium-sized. CDR3 sequence reads: CAISELAGEDTQYF. CDR3 DNA sequence: TGTGCCATCAGTGAGCTAGCGGGAGAAGATACGCAGTATTTT. The chain joins TRBV10-3 to TRBJ2-3; 10 bases align to TRBD2. From germline, CDR1 is ENHRY and CDR2 SYGVKD. The ends lost 2 bases at V and 5 bases at J; junction bases unmatched: 1. This CDR3 has 14 residues.

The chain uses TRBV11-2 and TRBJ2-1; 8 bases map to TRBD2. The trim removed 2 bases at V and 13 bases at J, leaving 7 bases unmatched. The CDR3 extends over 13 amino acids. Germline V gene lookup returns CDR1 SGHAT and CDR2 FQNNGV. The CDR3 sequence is CASSLSSGGLQFF. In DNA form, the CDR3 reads TGTGCCAGCAGCTTATCAAGCGGGGGACTTCAGTTCTTC.

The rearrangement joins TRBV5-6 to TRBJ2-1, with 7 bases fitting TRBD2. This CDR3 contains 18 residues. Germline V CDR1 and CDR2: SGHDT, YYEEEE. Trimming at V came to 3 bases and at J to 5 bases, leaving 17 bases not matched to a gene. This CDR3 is CASSWDFLRGEGHNEQFF. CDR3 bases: TGTGCCAGCAGCTGGGACTTTCTCCGGGGGGAGGGCCACAATGAGCAGTTCTTC.

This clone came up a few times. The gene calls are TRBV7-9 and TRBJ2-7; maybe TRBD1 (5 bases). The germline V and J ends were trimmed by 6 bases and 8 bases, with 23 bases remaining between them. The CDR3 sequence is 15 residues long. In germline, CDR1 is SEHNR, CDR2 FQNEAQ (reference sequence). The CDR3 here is CASSKAGQGRRQQYF. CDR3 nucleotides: TGTGCCAGCAGTAAGGCCGGTCAGGGTCGTCGGCAGCAGTACTTC.

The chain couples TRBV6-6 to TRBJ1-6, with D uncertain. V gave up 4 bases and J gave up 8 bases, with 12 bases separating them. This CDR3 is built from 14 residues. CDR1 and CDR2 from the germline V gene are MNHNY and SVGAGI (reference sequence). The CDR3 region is CASSLASFDSPLHF. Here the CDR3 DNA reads TGTGCCAGCAGTTTGGCCTCATTTGATTCACCCCTCCACTTT.

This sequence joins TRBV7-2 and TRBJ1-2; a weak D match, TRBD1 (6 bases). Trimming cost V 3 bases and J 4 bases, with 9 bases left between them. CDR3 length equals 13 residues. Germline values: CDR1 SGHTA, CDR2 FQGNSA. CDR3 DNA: TGTGCCAGCAGCTTCCAGGGGAGCTATGGCTACACCTTC. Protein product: CASSFQGSYGYTF.

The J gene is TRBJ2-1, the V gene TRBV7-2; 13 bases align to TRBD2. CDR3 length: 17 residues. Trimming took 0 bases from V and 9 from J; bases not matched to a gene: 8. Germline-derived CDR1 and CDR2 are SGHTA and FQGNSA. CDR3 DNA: TGTGCCAGCAGCTTAGCGGTAACTAGCGGGGGGGCCGGTGAGCAGTTCTTC. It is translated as CASSLAVTSGGAGEQFF.

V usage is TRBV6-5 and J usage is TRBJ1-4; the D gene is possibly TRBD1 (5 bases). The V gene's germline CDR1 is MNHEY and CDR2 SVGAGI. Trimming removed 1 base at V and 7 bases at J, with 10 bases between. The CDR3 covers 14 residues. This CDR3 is CASSYWEGSEKLFF. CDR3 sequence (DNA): TGTGCCAGCAGTTACTGGGAGGGGAGTGAAAAACTGTTTTTT.

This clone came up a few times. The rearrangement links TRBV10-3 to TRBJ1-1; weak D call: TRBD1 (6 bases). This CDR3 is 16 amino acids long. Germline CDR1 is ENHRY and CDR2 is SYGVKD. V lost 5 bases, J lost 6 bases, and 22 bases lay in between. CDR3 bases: TGTGCCATCAGTTTGGGGGCGGAGAGGGATAGGGCTGAAGCTTTCTTT. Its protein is CAISLGAERDRAEAFF.

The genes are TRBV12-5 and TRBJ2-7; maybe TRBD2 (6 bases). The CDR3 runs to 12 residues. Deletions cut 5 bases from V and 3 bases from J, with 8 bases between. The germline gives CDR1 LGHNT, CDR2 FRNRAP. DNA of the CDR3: TGTGCTAGTGGTGGGAGGAGCTACGAGCAGTACTTC. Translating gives CASGGRSYEQYF.

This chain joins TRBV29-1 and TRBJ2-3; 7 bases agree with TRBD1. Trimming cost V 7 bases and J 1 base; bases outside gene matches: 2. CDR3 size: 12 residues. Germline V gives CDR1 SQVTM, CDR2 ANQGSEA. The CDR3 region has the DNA TGCAGCGGTGGACAGGGCACAGATACGCAGTATTTT. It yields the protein CSGGQGTDTQYF.

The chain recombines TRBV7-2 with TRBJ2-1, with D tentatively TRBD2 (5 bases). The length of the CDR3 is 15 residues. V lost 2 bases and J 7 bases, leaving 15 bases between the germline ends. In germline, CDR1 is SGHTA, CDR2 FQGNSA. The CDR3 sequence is CASSLRERRRNEQFF. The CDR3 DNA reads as TGTGCCAGCAGCTTACGAGAGCGGAGGCGGAATGAGCAGTTCTTC.

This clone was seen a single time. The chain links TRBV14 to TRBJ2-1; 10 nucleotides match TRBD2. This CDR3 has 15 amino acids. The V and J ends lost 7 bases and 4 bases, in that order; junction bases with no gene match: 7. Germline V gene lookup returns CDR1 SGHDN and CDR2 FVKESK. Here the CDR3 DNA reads TGTGCCAGCACCGAGCTAGCGGGGGAGTACAATGAGCAGTTCTTC. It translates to CASTELAGEYNEQFF.

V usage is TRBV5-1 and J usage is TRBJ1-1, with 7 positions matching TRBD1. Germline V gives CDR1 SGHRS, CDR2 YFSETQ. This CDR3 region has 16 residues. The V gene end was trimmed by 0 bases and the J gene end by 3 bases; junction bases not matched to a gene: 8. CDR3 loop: CASSLGSGGPYTEAFF. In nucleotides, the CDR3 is TGCGCCAGCAGCTTGGGATCAGGGGGACCGTACACTGAAGCTTTCTTT.